This TCR beta chain was sequenced in a study of blood T cell repertoires in COVID-19. Study-wide context: Sources were T cells, B-cell-depleted T cells, or PBMCs; the material itself was cDNA or gDNA.

The protocol was immunoSEQ multiplex PCR, while the TCRdb copy is restricted to in-frame clones and leaves out a portion. Of fewer than 120,000 clones in the sample, 87% were seen once. The CDR3 sequence is 14 residues long. J was trimmed by 2 bases and V by 8 bases; bases with no gene match: 6. Germline values: CDR1 MDHEN, CDR2 SYDVKM. This receptor was taken from a human donor in a cohort sampled during active COVID-19. The chain combines TRBV28 with TRBJ2-7, with 10 nucleotides matching TRBD2. Sequenced sample: peripheral blood. The DNA of the CDR3 is TGTGCCAGCGTAGCGGGAGGCCTCCCCTACGAGCAGTACTTC. It is translated as CASVAGGLPYEQYF.